This T cell receptor (beta chain) was observed in a study of CXCR3-negative and CXCR3-positive naive CD8 T cells. Study-level points and caveats: Diversity was high in both naive subsets and much lower in memory cells. Memory cells diverged, while naive CXCR3-positive and CXCR3-negative cells had similar TRBV-TRBJ usage. Partially decreased CXCR3 expression was recorded after cryopreservation, and fresh PBMCs were used in most assays. Naive subsets had comparable surface CD5; TCR strength was inferred from TRB CDR3 properties.

Concerning this clonotype itself: Its antigen is undetermined.

UMI-labeled 5' RACE yielded the TRB cDNA libraries. TCRdb reanalyzed the 5' RACE reads and collapses them to one entry per CDR3 protein, without DNA. The sample table includes 45,000 to 55,000 distinct CDR3 sequences. Germline CDR1 and CDR2: SNHLY and FYNNEI. The CDR3 is 14 residues long. The chain uses TRBV2 and TRBJ1-5. The source is a human donor in good health. Some clones in this sample may be carry-over from other donors' samples. Input material: memory CD8+ T cells from blood. The chain's CDR3 is CASSERPGGQPQHF. Looking up the rest from reference TRBV2 and TRBJ1-5 gives the full variable domain: EPEVTQTPSHQVTQMGQEVILRCVPISNHLYFYWYRQILGQKVEFLVSFYNNEISEKSEIFDDQFSVERPDGSNFTLKIRSTKLEDSAMYFCASSERPGGQPQHFGDGTRLSIL.